Following are 15 T cell receptor beta chains from one sample sequenced in a study of cytomegalovirus exposure and HLA in healthy donors. Primers included in the PCR were 60 Vbeta and 13 Jbeta primers. Profiled with immunoSEQ multiplex PCR; TCRdb holds only in-frame clones, not every one. The data show 150,000 or so clones, nearly 80% seen once. Sequencing was carried out using PBMCs. The receptors were sampled from a man aged 35 to 55 in good health and CMV-seropositive.

J is TRBJ1-5 and V is TRBV30; D possibly corresponds to TRBD1 (6 bases). The CDR3 consists of 14 residues. Germline-derived CDR1 and CDR2 are GTSNPN and SVGIG (reference sequence). V lost 0 bases to trimming and J lost 6 bases, with 12 bases between them. The CDR3 DNA reads as TGTGCCTGGAGTGTACAAGCAGGGGCTCAGCCCCAGCATTTT. Its translation: CAWSVQAGAQPQHF.

This clone was recorded a few times. The chain is built from TRBV4-1 and TRBJ1-2; D gene ambiguous. This CDR3 spans 15 amino acids. Germline CDR1 is MGHRA and CDR2 is YSYEKL. V dropped 4 bases and J dropped 3 bases, with 15 bases sitting between them. CDR3 sequence (DNA): TGCGCCAGCAGCCCCCGAGTAGGGCGGGACTATGGCTACACCTTC. Encoded protein: CASSPRVGRDYGYTF.

The table lists this clone with many counts. V and J are TRBV6-6 and TRBJ2-2, with TRBD1 matching 11 bases. The CDR3 is 16 residues long. With V trimmed by 6 bases and J by 7 bases, 10 bases remained unmatched. Germline V gene sequence: CDR1 MNHNY, CDR2 SVGAGI (reference sequence). DNA for the CDR3: TGTGCCAGCAGGCCGCCCGGGACAGGGGGGATCGGGGAGCTGTTTTTT. This translates into CASRPPGTGGIGELFF.

CDR3 DNA: TGTGCCAGCAGCTTAGCGGCCGAGCAGTACTTC. This codes for CASSLAAEQYF. The V and J genes are TRBV7-9 and TRBJ2-7; no clear D gene. CDR1 is SEHNR and CDR2 is FQNEAQ in the germline V gene (reference sequence). Trimming removed 0 bases from V and 6 bases from J, with 3 bases in between. The CDR3 has 11 residues.

This clone was seen a few times. V is TRBV7-2 and J is TRBJ1-4, with D unclear. Germline V gene lookup returns CDR1 SGHTA and CDR2 FQGNSA. Trimming stripped 2 bases from V and 5 bases from J, with 6 bases between. This CDR3 spans 13 amino acids. CDR3 protein: CASSLRLNEKLFF. The CDR3 bases are TGTGCCAGCAGCTTAAGACTGAATGAAAAACTGTTTTTT. Full variable domain (outside the CDR3, taken from reference TRBV7-2 and TRBJ1-4): GAGVSQSPSNKVTEKGKDVELRCDPISGHTALYWYRQSLGQGLEFLIYFQGNSAPDKSGLPSDRFSAERTGGSVSTLTIQRTQQEDSAVYLCASSLRLNEKLFFGSGTQLSVL.

This sequence joins TRBV7-9 and TRBJ2-6; 8 nucleotides line up with TRBD2. This CDR3 contains 16 residues. Per the germline V gene, CDR1 is SEHNR and CDR2 is FQNEAQ (reference sequence). CDR3 in DNA: TGTTCCACCCCAGGTAGCGGGGACTCTGGGGCCAACGTCCTGACTTTC. Its protein is CSTPGSGDSGANVLTF.

This rearrangement joins TRBV18 to TRBJ1-2; TRBD1 might be the D (6 bases). Germline assignment: CDR1 KGHSH and CDR2 LQKENI. The CDR3 has 13 amino acids. Trimming took off 5 bases at V and 7 bases at J, with 14 bases between the two ends. The CDR3 region has the DNA TGTGCCAGCTCAGTCCAGGGGAAAGGTGGCTACACCTTC. It translates to CASSVQGKGGYTF.

CDR3 in DNA: TGCGCCAGCAGCTTGGTTGTGGGGCCGTCAGAGACCCAGTACTTC. Protein sequence: CASSLVVGPSETQYF. V usage is TRBV5-1 and J usage is TRBJ2-5; TRBD1 is a possible D gene (5 bases). From germline, CDR1 is SGHRS and CDR2 YFSETQ. The CDR3 contains 15 residues. Trimming stripped 0 bases from V and 4 bases from J, with 13 bases between.

This rearrangement joins TRBV30 to TRBJ2-2; 10 nucleotides align to TRBD1. Trimming took 0 bases from V and 5 from J; bases not matched to a gene: 3. The germline V gene encodes CDR1 GTSNPN and CDR2 SVGIG (reference sequence). The CDR3 runs to 15 residues. This chain's CDR3 is CAWSVGTGVTGELFF. CDR3 bases: TGTGCCTGGAGTGTAGGGACAGGGGTAACCGGGGAGCTGTTTTTT.

The chain uses TRBV4-1 and TRBJ2-2; no reliable D call. The CDR3 extends over 14 amino acids. Germline CDR1 MGHRA, CDR2 YSYEKL. Trimming took off 0 bases at V and 3 bases at J, with 5 bases between the two ends. The CDR3 protein is CASSQERYTGELFF. CDR3 nucleotides: TGCGCCAGCAGCCAAGAGAGGTACACCGGGGAGCTGTTTTTT.

The chain carries TRBV19 and TRBJ1-2, with 7 bases lining up with TRBD1. The length of the CDR3 is 14 residues. Germline trimming cut 5 bases from V and 4 bases from J; bases unmatched to any gene: 7. Per the germline V gene, CDR1 is LNHDA and CDR2 is SQIVND (reference sequence). The CDR3 loop is CASSVGTAPYGYTF. As DNA, the CDR3 is TGTGCCAGTAGTGTCGGGACAGCCCCCTATGGCTACACCTTC.

The V gene is TRBV7-3, the J gene TRBJ2-1, with TRBD2 matching 8 bases. The CDR3 covers 13 residues. Germline V lookup: CDR1 SGHTA, CDR2 FQGTGA. J was trimmed by 14 bases and V by 4 bases; bases with no gene match: 10. CDR3 nucleotides: TGTGCCAGCAGCTCGGACCTGACTAGCGAGGAGTTCTTC. Amino acids: CASSSDLTSEEFF.

This chain connects TRBV7-2 to TRBJ2-7; TRBD2 matches 8 bases. V lost 6 bases, J lost 5 bases, and 6 bases stayed unmatched. The CDR3 length is 13 residues. Germline-derived CDR1 and CDR2 are SGHTA and FQGNSA. The CDR3 DNA follows: TGTGCCAGCAGGTCAGGCGGGGGGAACGAGCAGTACTTC. Translation gives CASRSGGGNEQYF.

The chain recombines TRBV7-8 with TRBJ1-1; D ambiguous. Looked up from germline, CDR1 is SGHVS and CDR2 is FQNEAQ. Trimming left V 3 bases short and J 1 base short, with 15 bases between. The CDR3 runs to 16 residues. The DNA for the CDR3 is TGTGCCAGCAGCTTTAAATTAGGTGGGCCGAACACTGAAGCTTTCTTT. Translating it yields CASSFKLGGPNTEAFF.

V usage is TRBV6-6 and J usage is TRBJ2-7, with a weak D call TRBD1 (5 bases). V lost 5 bases and J 6 bases, leaving 11 bases between the germline ends. This CDR3 has 12 amino acids. Per germline, CDR1 MNHNY and CDR2 SVGAGI (reference sequence). Written as DNA, the CDR3 is TGTGCCAGCAGTCCCCAGGGATCCGAGCAGTACTTC. Protein: CASSPQGSEQYF.